This T cell receptor (beta chain) was obtained from a study of blood T cell repertoires in COVID-19. Produced via immunoSEQ multiplex PCR; TCRdb's table is partial and in-frame only. This table has 130,000 to 150,000 clones, roughly 85% appearing once. This clone has a single count. Germline assignment: CDR1 MNHEY and CDR2 SVGAGI. The V and J ends lost 7 bases and 7 bases respectively, with 13 bases between them. This CDR3 has 13 amino acids. The V gene is TRBV6-5, the J gene TRBJ2-2, with a weak D call TRBD1 (5 bases). The specimen was peripheral blood. The sequence came from a woman between 55 and 75 years old with COVID-19, enrolled during active disease. Here the CDR3 DNA reads TGTGCCAGCACGGGCAGGGCGGACGGGGAGCTGTTTTTT. This sequence encodes CASTGRADGELFF.